This TCR beta chain was recovered during a study of T cell repertoires in cytomegalovirus infection. Study details: Matching HLA type, along with CMV infection, was indicated by public TCR beta signatures.

The CDR3 spans 16 residues. The germline V and J ends were trimmed by 5 bases and 4 bases, with 20 bases remaining between them. The germline V gene encodes CDR1 SGHTA and CDR2 FQGNSA. In this sample, this clonotype turned up many times. Its target is unknown. One entry per CDR3 protein, called by TCRdb with MiXCR from the reads. The sample consists of 350,000 to 500,000 distinct CDR3 sequences, 31% of them appearing once. Study outcomes and limitations: Cumulative public TCR beta family frequency identified CMV carriers with the relevant HLA.

The clonotype was recovered from a human donor in good health (CMV status not recorded). Some clones in this sample may be carry-over from other donors' samples. V and J are TRBV7-2 and TRBJ1-1; the D is unclear. Material: PBMCs. CDR3 sequence: CASSPSGLLRRTEAFF. In nucleotides, the CDR3 is TGTGCCAGCAGCCCAAGTGGGCTTTTGAGGCGCACTGAAGCTTTCTTT.